This TCR beta chain comes out of a study of T cell responses to AZD1222 COVID-19 vaccine. Study overall: Recipients boosted at about 4 weeks or about 12 weeks are pooled.

Measured with immunoSEQ multiplex PCR; TCRdb has only the in-frame clones, and not every one. Of tens of thousands of clones listed, approximately 81% are singletons. Germline V gene lookup returns CDR1 SQVTM and CDR2 ANQGSEA. V lost 4 bases and J lost 2, with 12 bases in between. This CDR3 has 13 amino acids. Study observations and caveats: Spike-specific TCR breadth and depth were elevated following two AZD1222 doses. Only a handful of AZD1222 recipients were seropositive at baseline. White British donors predominated, females outnumbered males, and clonal diversity was possibly underestimated.

This clone showed up just once. Its cognate antigen is unknown. The J gene is TRBJ2-7, the V gene TRBV29-1; a possible D gene is TRBD2 (5 bases). The starting material was peripheral blood, obtained on day 0 of AZD1222 vaccination. The TCR originated in an adult in good health. CDR3 nucleotide sequence: TGCAGCGTTGCCCCGTCAGCGGCCTACGAGCAGTACTTC. Translation: CSVAPSAAYEQYF.